A single sample is the source of the 32 T cell receptor beta chains below, sequenced in a study of blood T cells in healthy people across ages. For the second PCR, which ran for about 7 to 11 cycles, a sample-barcoded 5' primer and a J-beta primer mix were used. TCRdb re-derived calls from the 5' RACE reads in MiXCR, one entry per CDR3 protein. The sample shows under 1,000,000 distinct CDR3 sequences, around 45% of them seen only once. The specimen was blood. The origin of the receptors is a man older than 75 in good health.

This clonotype appeared a single time. The chain links TRBV7-2 to TRBJ2-7; D not certain. The DNA end favors TRBJ2-5, so the J call may be wrong. The CDR3 covers 15 residues. CDR1 and CDR2 from the germline V gene are SGHTA and FQGNSA. The CDR3 DNA sequence: TGTGCCAGCAGCTGTAAAGTAGACTGGGCGGAGACCCAGTACTTC. Encoded protein: CASSCKVDWAETQYF.

This chain links TRBV6-5 with TRBJ2-5; D is possibly TRBD2 (5 bases). V was clipped by 2 bases and J by 11 bases, with 18 bases between them. Germline loops: CDR1 MNHEY, CDR2 SVGAGI. The CDR3 is 14 amino acids. The CDR3 bases are TGTGCCAGCAGTTACAAGGACGGGAACAATGAGCAGTACTTC. Amino acid sequence: CASSYKDGNNEQYF.

This chain links TRBV18 with TRBJ2-3, with TRBD2 matching 8 bases. V trimming: 4 bases; J trimming: 0 bases; junction bases outside the gene matches: 15. CDR3 size: 19 residues. The V gene's germline CDR1 is KGHSH and CDR2 LQKENI. The CDR3 reads CASSRLAETSAASTDTQYF. CDR3 coding DNA: TGTGCCAGCTCACGCCTGGCCGAGACTAGCGCAGCTAGCACAGATACGCAGTATTTT.

The CDR3 sequence: CASSGDPSGYGYTF. The CDR3 DNA follows: TGCGCCAGCAGCGGGGACCCCTCTGGTTATGGCTACACCTTC. The rearrangement uses TRBV5-1 and TRBJ1-2, with D perhaps TRBD1 (5 bases). V was clipped by 4 bases and J by 5 bases, with 15 bases between them. This CDR3 comprises 14 residues. CDR1 and CDR2 (germline): SGHRS, YFSETQ. Full variable domain (outside the CDR3, taken from reference TRBV5-1 and TRBJ1-2): KAGVTQTPRYLIKTRGQQVTLSCSPISGHRSVSWYQQTPGQGLQFLFEYFSETQRNKGNFPGRFSGRQFSNSRSEMNVSTLELGDSALYLCASSGDPSGYGYTFGSGTRLTVV.

This chain links TRBV28 with TRBJ2-1, with 14 bases lining up with TRBD2. V was pared by 8 bases and J by 9 bases, with 9 bases of the junction left unmatched. This CDR3 is 15 amino acids long. Germline values: CDR1 MDHEN, CDR2 SYDVKM. CDR3 sequence reads: CASQGGTSGRREQFF. The DNA for the CDR3 is TGTGCCAGCCAAGGCGGGACTAGCGGGAGACGTGAGCAGTTCTTC.

This clonotype was detected only a few times. This sequence joins TRBV29-1 and TRBJ2-5; 8 positions agree with TRBD2. The CDR3 runs 15 residues. J was trimmed by 4 bases and V by 2 bases; bases with no gene match: 9. Germline assignment: CDR1 SQVTM and CDR2 ANQGSEA. The CDR3 protein is CSVERAGAEVETQYF. The CDR3 coding sequence is TGCAGCGTTGAACGAGCGGGAGCAGAGGTAGAGACCCAGTACTTC.

A few counts support this clonotype. The V call is TRBV29-1, the J call TRBJ2-2; D uncertain. V lost 2 bases and J lost 6, with 4 bases in between. There are 11 residues in the CDR3. The germline V gene encodes CDR1 SQVTM and CDR2 ANQGSEA. The CDR3 DNA follows: TGCAGCGTTGAACGGGCCGGGGAGCTGTTTTTT. This translates into CSVERAGELFF.

This clonotype was seen once. This chain links TRBV20-1 with TRBJ2-7, with TRBD2 matching over 12 bases. Germline V lookup: CDR1 DFQATT, CDR2 SNEGSKA (reference sequence). The CDR3 runs to 18 residues. V lost 3 bases to trimming and J lost 2 bases; unmatched junction nucleotides: 14. The CDR3 region is CSASGPGLAGLGPYEQYF. CDR3 DNA sequence: TGCAGTGCTAGTGGGCCGGGACTAGCGGGCCTTGGACCCTACGAGCAGTACTTC.

The rearrangement links TRBV18 to TRBJ2-5, with TRBD1 matching over 7 bases. CDR3 length: 16 amino acids. Trimming removed 6 bases from V and 5 bases from J; junction bases left unmatched: 15. Germline CDR1 is KGHSH and CDR2 is LQKENI. CDR3 sequence reads: CASSPVGTAARETQYF. CDR3 DNA sequence: TGTGCCAGCTCTCCGGTCGGGACAGCCGCACGGGAGACCCAGTACTTC.

In regard to this clonotype: This clone may be a read error of a much larger clone one base away. The CDR3 reads CAGSLKTADPKYEQYF. In nucleotides, the CDR3 is TGCGCCGGCAGCCTCAAAACGGCGGACCCAAAGTACGAGCAGTACTTC. The V call is TRBV4-3, the J call TRBJ2-7; D unclear. Germline assignment: CDR1 LGHNA and CDR2 YSLEER. The CDR3 is 16 residues long.

In this sample, this clonotype turned up a few times. The genes are TRBV5-1 and TRBJ2-1; D may be TRBD1 or TRBD2 (5 bases each). Germline CDR1 reads SGHRS; CDR2 reads YFSETQ. This CDR3 has 16 amino acids. Trimming pared 0 bases from V and 4 bases from J, leaving 14 bases between. The CDR3 loop is CASSLDGAWGYNEQFF. In nucleotides, the CDR3 is TGCGCCAGCAGCTTGGACGGGGCTTGGGGATACAATGAGCAGTTCTTC.

For this clonotype: This clone may be a read error of a much larger clone one base away. The rearrangement joins TRBV7-2 to TRBJ2-1; D remains unclear. The germline V gene has CDR1 SGHTA and CDR2 FQGNSA. The V and J ends lost 1 base and 8 bases respectively, with 6 bases between them. The CDR3 runs 12 residues. CDR3 sequence (DNA): TGTGCCAGCAGCTTAGATGTCGATGAGCAGTTCTTC. As protein: CASSLDVDEQFF.

The V and J genes are TRBV7-2 and TRBJ2-5, with 8 bases aligning to TRBD2. Trimming removed 5 bases from V and 5 bases from J; junction bases left unmatched: 4. The CDR3 loop spans 13 amino acids. Germline V gives CDR1 SGHTA, CDR2 FQGNSA. DNA for the CDR3: TGTGCCAGCAGCGCCAGCGGGGGTGAGACCCAGTACTTC. This codes for CASSASGGETQYF.

This clonotype occurred a few times. This sequence joins TRBV12-3 or TRBV12-4 and TRBJ2-7, with 11 bases that match TRBD2. Unmatched junction bases numbered 8, after V lost 0 bases and J lost 7 bases. The CDR3 is made up of 16 amino acids. As DNA, the CDR3 is TGTGCCAGCAGTTTAGCGCTAGCGGGAGGAGGCAATGAGCAGTACTTC. Encoded protein: CASSLALAGGGNEQYF.

The genes are TRBV12-3 or TRBV12-4 and TRBJ2-3; 7 nucleotides agree with TRBD2. The CDR3 contains 16 residues. The trim removed 5 bases at V and 6 bases at J, leaving 14 bases unmatched. The CDR3 loop reads CASSPRWRGGPDTQYF. The CDR3 nucleotides are TGTGCCAGCAGTCCCCGGTGGCGGGGAGGGCCTGATACGCAGTATTTT.

This clonotype was found a few times. The V and J genes are TRBV20-1 and TRBJ2-7; 8 nucleotides line up with TRBD2. Germline CDR1 reads DFQATT; CDR2 reads SNEGSKA (reference sequence). The CDR3 consists of 13 residues. The junction had 8 bases not matched to a gene; V was cut back by 3 bases and J by 7 bases. The CDR3 reads CSARVIRLAEQYF. CDR3 DNA: TGCAGTGCTAGGGTAATTCGACTAGCGGAGCAGTACTTC.

The CDR3 loop is CASSNPQQGPLFTDTQYF. In nucleotides, the CDR3 is TGTGCCAGCAGTAACCCCCAACAGGGGCCTCTTTTCACAGATACGCAGTATTTT. The V gene is TRBV12-3 or TRBV12-4, the J gene TRBJ2-3; 7 bases are shared with TRBD1. The CDR3 runs 18 residues. The V gene end was trimmed by 5 bases and the J gene end by 2 bases; junction bases not matched to a gene: 16.

This clonotype was picked up many times. The V and J genes are TRBV9 and TRBJ1-2, with no clear D. Deletions cut 0 bases from V and 4 bases from J, with 4 bases between. The CDR3 consists of 12 residues. Germline V gene sequence: CDR1 SGDLS, CDR2 YYNGEE. The CDR3 region has the DNA TGTGCCAGCAGCGTAGAGGGCTATGGCTACACCTTC. Amino acids: CASSVEGYGYTF.

The chain recombines TRBV28 with TRBJ2-5; 12 nucleotides agree with TRBD1. The CDR3 is 15 residues long. Germline CDR1 is MDHEN and CDR2 is SYDVKM. The trim removed 5 bases at V and 11 bases at J, leaving 12 bases unmatched. CDR3 loop: CASSRPGQGAPRQYF. The CDR3 bases are TGTGCCAGCAGTCGGCCGGGACAGGGGGCGCCTCGGCAGTACTTC.

This chain connects TRBV7-9 to TRBJ1-4, with no clear D. Germline CDR1 is SEHNR and CDR2 is FQNEAQ (reference sequence). This CDR3 is 15 amino acids long. V lost 2 bases, J lost 2 bases, and 9 bases lay in between. The CDR3 region is CASSLPTSTNEKLFF. CDR3 sequence (DNA): TGTGCCAGCAGCTTACCGACCAGTACTAATGAAAAACTGTTTTTT.

This clonotype has at least ten counts. The chain has TRBV4-2 and TRBJ2-5; possibly TRBD1 for D (6 bases). Germline V CDR1 and CDR2: LGHNA, YNFKEQ. This CDR3 comprises 16 residues. Trimming pared 1 base from V and 3 bases from J, leaving 15 bases between. Here the CDR3 DNA reads TGTGCCAGCAGCCAAGCGCTTCGAGGGGGAGAAGAGACCCAGTACTTC. As protein: CASSQALRGGEETQYF.

The chain employs TRBV28 and TRBJ2-1; possibly TRBD1 or TRBD2 for D (5 bases each). The ends were cut back, 5 bases at V and 5 bases at J, with 19 bases in the middle. CDR1 and CDR2 from the germline V gene are MDHEN and SYDVKM. The CDR3 length is 16 residues. This CDR3 reads CASSRYSGTDNNEQFF. CDR3 in DNA: TGTGCCAGCAGTCGTTATTCCGGGACGGACAACAATGAGCAGTTCTTC.

The rearrangement uses TRBV2 and TRBJ2-3; D not resolved. V lost 4 bases to trimming and J lost 3 bases, with 8 bases between them. The CDR3 totals 13 residues. In germline, CDR1 is SNHLY, CDR2 FYNNEI. The CDR3 nucleotides are TGTGCCAGCAGTGGCCTCGAGACAGATACGCAGTATTTT. Amino acids: CASSGLETDTQYF.

The chain joins TRBV5-1 to TRBJ1-2; the D gene is possibly TRBD1 (5 bases). With 6 bases removed from V and 4 bases from J, the gap between germline ends came to 19 bases. In germline, CDR1 is SGHRS, CDR2 YFSETQ. CDR3 size: 15 residues. CDR3 coding DNA: TGCGCCAGCACAACCGGGACCTCGGTGAGCTATGGCTACACCTTC. As protein: CASTTGTSVSYGYTF.

The V gene is TRBV2, the J gene TRBJ2-1; D not certain. The germline V gene encodes CDR1 SNHLY and CDR2 FYNNEI. The CDR3 consists of 15 residues. The V end lost 9 bases, the J end lost 0 bases, and 15 bases lay between the germline ends. As DNA, the CDR3 is TGTGCCAGAACCAATAGGCCGAGCTCCTACAATGAGCAGTTCTTC. This encodes CARTNRPSSYNEQFF.

This clonotype was picked up a small number of times. The chain has TRBV20-1 and TRBJ2-6; tentatively, D is TRBD2 (5 bases). The germline V gene has CDR1 DFQATT and CDR2 SNEGSKA (reference sequence). CDR3 length equals 15 residues. Trimming removed 6 bases from V and 0 bases from J, with 12 bases in between. This CDR3 reads CSATSGDSGANVLTF. The CDR3 DNA sequence: TGCAGTGCAACGTCCGGGGACTCTGGGGCCAACGTCCTGACTTTC.

This clonotype showed up many times. V usage is TRBV7-2 and J usage is TRBJ2-5; D remains unclear. The CDR3 is made up of 13 amino acids. The ends were cut back, 2 bases at V and 5 bases at J, with 9 bases in the middle. CDR1 SGHTA and CDR2 FQGNSA come from the germline V gene. This chain's CDR3 is CASSLRVHETQYF. The CDR3 DNA follows: TGTGCCAGCAGCTTAAGGGTTCATGAGACCCAGTACTTC.

The J gene is TRBJ2-4, the V gene TRBV9; D is undetermined. This CDR3 region has 15 residues. Trimming pared 5 bases from V and 2 bases from J, leaving 14 bases between. Per the germline V gene, CDR1 is SGDLS and CDR2 is YYNGEE. CDR3 residues: CASSLDSGSKNIQYF. CDR3 in DNA: TGTGCCAGCAGTCTGGATAGTGGGTCCAAAAACATTCAGTACTTC.

This clonotype was counted a single time. Germline and junction disagree at one end, which may indicate a read error. The CDR3 reads CACSERREGEAFF. CDR3 sequence (DNA): TGTGCCTGCAGTGAAAGGAGGGAGGGCGAAGCTTTCTTT. The V and J genes are TRBV25-1 and TRBJ1-1; D unresolved. Germline V gene sequence: CDR1 MGHDK, CDR2 SYGVNS. The CDR3 sequence is 13 residues long. Looking up the rest from reference TRBV25-1 and TRBJ1-1 gives the full variable domain: EADIYQTPRYLVIGTGKKITLECSQTMGHDKMYWYQQDPGMELHLIHYSYGVNSTEKGDLSSESTVSRIRTEHFPLTLESARPSHTSQYLCACSERREGEAFFGQGTRLTVV.

This clonotype occurred a few times. Mismatch with germline at one junction end may stem from a read error. This chain uses TRBV11-2 with TRBJ2-7; 13 bases match TRBD2. Per the germline V gene, CDR1 is SGHAT and CDR2 is FQNNGV. This CDR3 comprises 16 residues. Here the CDR3 DNA reads TGTGCTAGCAGCCTCCGGACTAGCGGGAGCTCCTTCGAGCAGTACTTC. This sequence encodes CASSLRTSGSSFEQYF.

This clonotype was detected a few times. The chain uses TRBV4-2 and TRBJ2-2; weak D call: TRBD1 (5 bases). Germline V gene data show CDR1 as LGHNA and CDR2 as YNFKEQ. The V and J ends lost 5 bases and 2 bases respectively, with 15 bases between them. This CDR3 has 16 amino acids. CDR3 amino acids: CASSEVGADNTGELFF. CDR3 bases: TGTGCCAGCAGCGAAGTTGGGGCCGACAACACCGGGGAGCTGTTTTTT.

V and J are TRBV6-1 and TRBJ1-6, with 8 bases matching TRBD1. The CDR3 consists of 19 residues. Germline V gene data show CDR1 as MNHNS and CDR2 as SASEGT. The ends lost 5 bases at V and 0 bases at J; junction bases unmatched: 12. CDR3 DNA sequence: TGTGCCAGCAGTACGACAGGGGATGAATCGAGCTCCTATAATTCACCCCTCCACTTT. It is translated as CASSTTGDESSSYNSPLHF.